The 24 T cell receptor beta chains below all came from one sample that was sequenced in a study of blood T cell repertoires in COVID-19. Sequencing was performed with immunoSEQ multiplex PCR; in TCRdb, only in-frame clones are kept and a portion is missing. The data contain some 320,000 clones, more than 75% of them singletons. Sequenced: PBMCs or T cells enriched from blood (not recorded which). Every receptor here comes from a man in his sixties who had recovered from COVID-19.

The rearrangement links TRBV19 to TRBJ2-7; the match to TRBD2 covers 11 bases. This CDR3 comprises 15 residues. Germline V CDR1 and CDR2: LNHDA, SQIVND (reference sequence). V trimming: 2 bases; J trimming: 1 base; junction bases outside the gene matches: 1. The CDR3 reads CASSIWTSGSYEQYF. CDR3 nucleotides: TGTGCCAGTAGTATATGGACTAGCGGGTCCTACGAGCAGTACTTC.

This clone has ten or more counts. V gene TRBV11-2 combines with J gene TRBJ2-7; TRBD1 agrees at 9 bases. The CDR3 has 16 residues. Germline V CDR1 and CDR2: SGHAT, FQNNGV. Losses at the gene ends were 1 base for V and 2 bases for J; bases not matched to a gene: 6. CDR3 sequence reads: CASSLAINRGPYEQYF. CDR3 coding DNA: TGTGCCAGCAGCTTAGCCATTAACAGGGGGCCCTACGAGCAGTACTTC.

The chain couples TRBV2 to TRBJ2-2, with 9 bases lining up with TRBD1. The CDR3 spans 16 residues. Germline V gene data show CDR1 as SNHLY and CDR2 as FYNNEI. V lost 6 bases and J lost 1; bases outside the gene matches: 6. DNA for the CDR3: TGTGCCAGCAGATCACCGGGACAGGGGAACACCGGGGAGCTGTTTTTT. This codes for CASRSPGQGNTGELFF.

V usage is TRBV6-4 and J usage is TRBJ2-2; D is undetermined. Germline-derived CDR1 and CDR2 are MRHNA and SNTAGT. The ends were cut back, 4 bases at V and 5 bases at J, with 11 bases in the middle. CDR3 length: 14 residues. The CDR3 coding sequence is TGTGCCAGCAGTGTTAGCCCCGGGACCGGGGAGCTGTTTTTT. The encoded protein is CASSVSPGTGELFF.

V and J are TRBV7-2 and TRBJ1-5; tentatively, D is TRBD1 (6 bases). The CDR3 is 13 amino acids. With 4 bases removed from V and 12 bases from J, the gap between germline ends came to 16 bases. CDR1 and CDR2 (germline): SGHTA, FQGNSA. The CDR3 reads CASSSRGTGLQHF. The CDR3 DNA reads TGTGCCAGCAGCTCGAGGGGGACGGGCCTCCAGCATTTT.

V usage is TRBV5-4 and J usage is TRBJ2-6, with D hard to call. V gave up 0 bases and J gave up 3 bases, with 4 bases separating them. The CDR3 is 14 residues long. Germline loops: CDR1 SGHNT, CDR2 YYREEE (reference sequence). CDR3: CASSLGDGANVLTF. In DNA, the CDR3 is TGTGCCAGCAGCTTGGGAGATGGGGCCAACGTCCTGACTTTC.

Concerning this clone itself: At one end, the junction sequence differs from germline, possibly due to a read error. CDR3 sequence reads: CATSDYSVREGLQF. The DNA for the CDR3 is TGTGCCACCAGTGATTACAGCGTACGGGAGGGCCTCCAATTT. This chain joins TRBV24-1 and TRBJ1-5; no definite D call. CDR1 is KGHDR and CDR2 is SFDVKD in the germline V gene. The CDR3 totals 14 residues.

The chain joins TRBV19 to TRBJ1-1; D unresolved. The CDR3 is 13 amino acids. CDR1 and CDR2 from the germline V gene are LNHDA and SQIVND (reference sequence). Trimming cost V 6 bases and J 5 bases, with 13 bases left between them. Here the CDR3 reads CASRDSLGTEAFF. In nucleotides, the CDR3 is TGTGCCAGTAGGGACTCGTTGGGGACTGAAGCTTTCTTT.

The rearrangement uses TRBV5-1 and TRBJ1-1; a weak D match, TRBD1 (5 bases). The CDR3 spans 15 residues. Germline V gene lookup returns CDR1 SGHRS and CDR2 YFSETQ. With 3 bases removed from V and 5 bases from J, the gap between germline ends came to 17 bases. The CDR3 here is CASSSQQGFRTEAFF. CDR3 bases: TGCGCCAGCAGCTCACAGCAGGGCTTTAGGACTGAAGCTTTCTTT.

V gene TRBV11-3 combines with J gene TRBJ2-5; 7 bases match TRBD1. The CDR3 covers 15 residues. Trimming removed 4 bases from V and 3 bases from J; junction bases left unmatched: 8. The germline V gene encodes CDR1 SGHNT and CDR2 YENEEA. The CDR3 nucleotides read TGTGCCAGCAGCTCCAGACAGGGTCAAGAAGAGACCCAGTACTTC. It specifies CASSSRQGQEETQYF.

CDR3 in DNA: TGCGCCAGCAGTGAGTCGAGGGGGCTAGTAGGTTTAGGGAGCAATCAGCCCCAGCATTTT. Protein sequence: CASSESRGLVGLGSNQPQHF. The rearrangement joins TRBV10-1 to TRBJ1-5; 7 nucleotides match TRBD1. Germline CDR1 is WNHNN and CDR2 is SYGVQD (reference sequence). Trimming took 0 bases from V and 1 from J; bases not matched to a gene: 15. The CDR3 spans 20 residues.

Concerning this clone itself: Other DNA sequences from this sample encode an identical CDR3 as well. CDR3 residues: CASSPRQGGTEAFF. The CDR3 coding sequence is TGTGCCAGCTCACCACGGCAGGGTGGCACTGAAGCTTTCTTT. The chain uses TRBV18 and TRBJ1-1; the D gene is possibly TRBD1 (5 bases). The ends were cut back, 1 base at V and 4 bases at J, with 10 bases in the middle. CDR1 KGHSH and CDR2 LQKENI come from the germline V gene. The CDR3 spans 14 residues.

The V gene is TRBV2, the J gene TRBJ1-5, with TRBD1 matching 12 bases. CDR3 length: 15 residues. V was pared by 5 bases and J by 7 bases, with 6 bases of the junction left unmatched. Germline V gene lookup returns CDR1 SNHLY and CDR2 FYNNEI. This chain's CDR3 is CASSFRGTGGQPQHF. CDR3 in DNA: TGTGCCAGCAGTTTCCGGGGGACAGGGGGCCAGCCCCAGCATTTT.

The CDR3 protein is CASSSTGKQPQHF. The DNA for the CDR3 is TGTGCCAGCAGTTCGACAGGGAAGCAGCCCCAGCATTTT. The V and J genes are TRBV6-5 and TRBJ1-5, with 7 bases aligning to TRBD1. In germline, CDR1 is MNHEY, CDR2 SVGAGI. J was trimmed by 7 bases and V by 4 bases; bases with no gene match: 4. CDR3 length equals 13 residues.

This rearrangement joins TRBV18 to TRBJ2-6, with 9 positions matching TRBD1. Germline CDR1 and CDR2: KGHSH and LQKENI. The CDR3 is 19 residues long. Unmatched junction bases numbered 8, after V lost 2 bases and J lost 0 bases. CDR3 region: CASSPSAGQGISGANVLTF. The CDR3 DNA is TGTGCCAGCTCACCATCGGCGGGACAGGGAATCTCTGGGGCCAACGTCCTGACTTTC.

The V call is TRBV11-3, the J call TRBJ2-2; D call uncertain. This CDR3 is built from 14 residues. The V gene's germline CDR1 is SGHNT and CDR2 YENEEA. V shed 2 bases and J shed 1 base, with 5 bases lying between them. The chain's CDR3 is CASSLPGNTGELFF. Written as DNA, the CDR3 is TGTGCCAGCAGCTTACCAGGGAACACCGGGGAGCTGTTTTTT.

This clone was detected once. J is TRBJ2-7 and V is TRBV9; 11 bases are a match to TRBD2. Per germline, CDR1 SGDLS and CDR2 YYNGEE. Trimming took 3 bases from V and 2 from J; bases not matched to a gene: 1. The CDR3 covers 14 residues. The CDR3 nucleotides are TGTGCCAGCAGCGGGGGACTAGCGGCCTACGAGCAGTACTTC. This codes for CASSGGLAAYEQYF. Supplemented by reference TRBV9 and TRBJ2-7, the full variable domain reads DSGVTQTPKHLITATGQRVTLRCSPRSGDLSVYWYQQSLDQGLQFLIQYYNGEERAKGNILERFSAQQFPDLHSELNLSSLELGDSALYFCASSGGLAAYEQYFGPGTRLTVT.

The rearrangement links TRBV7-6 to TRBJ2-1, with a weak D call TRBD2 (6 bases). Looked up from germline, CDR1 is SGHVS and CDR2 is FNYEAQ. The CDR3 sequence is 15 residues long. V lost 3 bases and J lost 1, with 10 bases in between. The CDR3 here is CASSLGGNSYNEQFF. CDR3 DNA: TGTGCCAGCAGCTTGGGCGGGAATTCCTACAATGAGCAGTTCTTC.

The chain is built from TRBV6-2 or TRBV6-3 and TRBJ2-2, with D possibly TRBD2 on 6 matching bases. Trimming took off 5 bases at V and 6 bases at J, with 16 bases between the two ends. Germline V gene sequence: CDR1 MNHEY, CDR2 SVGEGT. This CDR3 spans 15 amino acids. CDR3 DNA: TGTGCCAGCAGTATTTCCGGGAGTATTTCCGGGGAGCTGTTTTTT. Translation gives CASSISGSISGELFF.

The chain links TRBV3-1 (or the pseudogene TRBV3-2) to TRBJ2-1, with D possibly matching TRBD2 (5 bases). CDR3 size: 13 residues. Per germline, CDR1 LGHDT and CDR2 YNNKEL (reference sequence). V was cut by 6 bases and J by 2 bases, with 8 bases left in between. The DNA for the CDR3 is TGTGCCAGCAGTCGGGGAACCTACAATGAGCAGTTCTTC. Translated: CASSRGTYNEQFF.

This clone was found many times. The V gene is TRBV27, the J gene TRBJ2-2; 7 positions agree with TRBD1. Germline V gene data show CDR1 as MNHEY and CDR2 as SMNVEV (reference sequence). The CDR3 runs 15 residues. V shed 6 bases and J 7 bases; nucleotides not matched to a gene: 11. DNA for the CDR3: TGTGCCAGCAGCCCACGACAGGGTATGAGCGGGGAGCTGTTTTTT. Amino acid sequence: CASSPRQGMSGELFF.

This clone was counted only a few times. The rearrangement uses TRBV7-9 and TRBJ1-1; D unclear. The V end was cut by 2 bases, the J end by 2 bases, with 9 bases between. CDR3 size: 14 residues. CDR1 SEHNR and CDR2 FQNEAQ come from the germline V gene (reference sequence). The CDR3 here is CASSLIQANTEAFF. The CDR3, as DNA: TGTGCCAGCAGCTTAATCCAGGCCAACACTGAAGCTTTCTTT.

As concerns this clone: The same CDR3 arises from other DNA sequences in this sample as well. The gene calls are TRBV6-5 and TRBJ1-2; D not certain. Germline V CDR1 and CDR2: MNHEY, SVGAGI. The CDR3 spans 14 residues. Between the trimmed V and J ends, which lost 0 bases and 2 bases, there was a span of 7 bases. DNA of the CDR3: TGTGCCAGCAGTTACTCTGGCAGGAACTATGGCTACACCTTC. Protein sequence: CASSYSGRNYGYTF.

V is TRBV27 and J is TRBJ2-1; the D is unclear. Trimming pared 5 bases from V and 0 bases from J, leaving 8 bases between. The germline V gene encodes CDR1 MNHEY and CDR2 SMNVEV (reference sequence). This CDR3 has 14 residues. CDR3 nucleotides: TGTGCCAGCAGTGCGGCAAGCTCCTACAATGAGCAGTTCTTC. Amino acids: CASSAASSYNEQFF.